One sample yielded the 7 T cell receptor beta chains listed below, sequenced in a study of blood T cell repertoires in COVID-19. Using immunoSEQ multiplex PCR, the repertoire was profiled, and TCRdb retains in-frame clones only, with some absent. The sample consists of under 300,000 clones, 88% of them appearing once. Sequencing was performed on PBMCs or T cells enriched from blood (not recorded which). These receptors all come from a woman in her 40s who had been exposed to COVID-19.

This clone was seen a single time. This sequence joins TRBV23-1 and TRBJ2-7; 8 nucleotides agree with TRBD2. TRBV23-1 is flagged as an ORF with uncertain function. V dropped 4 bases and J dropped 2; count of bases not matched to a gene: 7. The CDR3 contains 15 residues. CDR3 in amino acids: CASSRQRGRTYEQYV. The CDR3 region has the DNA TGCGCCAGCAGTCGGCAGCGGGGGCGTACCTACGAGCAGTACGTC.

For this clone: One end of the junction varies from germline; a read error may be responsible. The identical CDR3 is also encoded by other nucleotide sequences in the sample. The J gene is TRBJ1-1, the V gene TRBV5-1; 8 bases fit TRBD1. Per the germline V gene, CDR1 is SGHRS and CDR2 is YFSETQ. This CDR3 region has 15 residues. This CDR3 is CASSLTGGLNTEAFF. DNA for the CDR3: TGTGCCAGCAGCCTAACAGGGGGTTTGAACACTGAAGCTTTCTTT. Full variable domain (remainder filled in from reference TRBV5-1 and TRBJ1-1): KAGVTQTPRYLIKTRGQQVTLSCSPISGHRSVSWYQQTPGQGLQFLFEYFSETQRNKGNFPGRFSGRQFSNSRSEMNVSTLELGDSALYLCASSLTGGLNTEAFFGQGTRLTVV.

The chain carries TRBV7-9 and TRBJ2-7, with 7 nucleotides matching TRBD2. This CDR3 is 14 amino acids long. Germline V lookup: CDR1 SEHNR, CDR2 FQNEAQ (reference sequence). With V trimmed by 4 bases and J by 5 bases, 8 bases remained unmatched. The CDR3 here is CASSYNSGGNEQYF. In DNA form, the CDR3 reads TGTGCCAGCAGCTATAACTCGGGGGGTAACGAGCAGTACTTC.

V is TRBV2 and J is TRBJ1-4; 7 bases line up with TRBD1. CDR3 length equals 16 residues. The V gene end was trimmed by 3 bases and the J gene end by 8 bases; junction bases not matched to a gene: 12. Germline CDR1 and CDR2: SNHLY and FYNNEI. The CDR3 reads CASSDARTGAGEKLFF. The CDR3 DNA is TGTGCCAGCAGTGATGCTCGGACAGGTGCGGGCGAAAAACTGTTTTTT.

The chain uses TRBV27 and TRBJ1-2, with a weak D call TRBD1 (5 bases). The V gene's germline CDR1 is MNHEY and CDR2 SMNVEV (reference sequence). Between the trimmed V and J ends, which lost 0 bases and 5 bases, there was a span of 16 bases. The CDR3 has 16 residues. The CDR3: CASSLSGPTGPYGYTF. In nucleotides, the CDR3 is TGTGCCAGCAGTTTATCAGGCCCAACAGGTCCATATGGCTACACCTTC.

Remarks on this clone: The junction does not match germline at one end; this may be a read error. This rearrangement joins TRBV7-2 to TRBJ2-1, with no clear D. Germline CDR1 SGHTA, CDR2 FQGNSA. This CDR3 has 16 amino acids. CDR3 residues: CASTGRGGAAYNEQFF. The CDR3 DNA is TGTGCAAGCACGGGTAGAGGCGGTGCAGCCTACAATGAGCAGTTCTTC.

CDR3 amino acids: CASSPSGSYV. CDR3 in DNA: TGTGCCAGCAGCCCATCAGGGTCGTACGTC. The rearrangement links TRBV7-4 to TRBJ2-7, with D possibly being TRBD1 (5 bases). The germline V and J ends were trimmed by 5 bases and 12 bases, with 11 bases remaining between them. CDR1 and CDR2 from the germline V gene are SGHVT and SQSDAQ. This CDR3 contains 10 residues.